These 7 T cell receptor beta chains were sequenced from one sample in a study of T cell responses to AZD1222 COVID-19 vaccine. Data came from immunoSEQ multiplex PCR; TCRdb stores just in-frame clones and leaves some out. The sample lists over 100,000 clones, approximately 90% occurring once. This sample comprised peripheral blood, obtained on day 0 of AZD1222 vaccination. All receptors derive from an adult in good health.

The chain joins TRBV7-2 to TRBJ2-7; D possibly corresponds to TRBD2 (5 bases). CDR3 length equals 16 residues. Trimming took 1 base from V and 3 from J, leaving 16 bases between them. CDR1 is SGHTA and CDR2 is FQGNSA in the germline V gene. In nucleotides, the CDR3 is TGTGCCAGCAGCTTAGTGACTCCTAAAGCGGTCTACGAGCAGTACTTC. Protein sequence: CASSLVTPKAVYEQYF.

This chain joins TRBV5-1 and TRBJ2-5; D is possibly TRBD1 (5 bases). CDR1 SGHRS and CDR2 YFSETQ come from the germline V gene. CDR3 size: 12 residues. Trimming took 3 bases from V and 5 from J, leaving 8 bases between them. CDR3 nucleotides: TGCGCCAGCAGCTCAGGGCGGGAGACCCAGTACTTC. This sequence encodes CASSSGRETQYF. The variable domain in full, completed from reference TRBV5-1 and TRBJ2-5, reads KAGVTQTPRYLIKTRGQQVTLSCSPISGHRSVSWYQQTPGQGLQFLFEYFSETQRNKGNFPGRFSGRQFSNSRSEMNVSTLELGDSALYLCASSSGRETQYFGPGTRLLVL.

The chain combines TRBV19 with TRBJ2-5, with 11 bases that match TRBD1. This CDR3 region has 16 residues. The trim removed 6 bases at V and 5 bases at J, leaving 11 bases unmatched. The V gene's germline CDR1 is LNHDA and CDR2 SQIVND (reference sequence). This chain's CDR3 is CASRGFRDRGEETQYF. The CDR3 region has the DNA TGTGCCAGTAGAGGATTCCGGGACAGGGGGGAGGAGACCCAGTACTTC. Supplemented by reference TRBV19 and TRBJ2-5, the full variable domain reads DGGITQSPKYLFRKEGQNVTLSCEQNLNHDAMYWYRQDPGQGLRLIYYSQIVNDFQKGDIAEGYSVSREKKESFPLTVTSAQKNPTAFYLCASRGFRDRGEETQYFGPGTRLLVL.

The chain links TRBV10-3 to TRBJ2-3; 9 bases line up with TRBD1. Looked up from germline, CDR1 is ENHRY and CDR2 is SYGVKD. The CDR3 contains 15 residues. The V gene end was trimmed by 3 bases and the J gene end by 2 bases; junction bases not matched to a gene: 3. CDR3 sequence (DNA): TGTGCCATCAGTGAAGGGACAGGGACCACAGATACGCAGTATTTT. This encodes CAISEGTGTTDTQYF.

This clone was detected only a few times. CDR3 loop: CATRSGGLLPEAFF. The CDR3 nucleotides read TGTGCCACCCGAAGTGGGGGCTTGCTCCCTGAAGCTTTCTTT. V and J are TRBV24-1 and TRBJ1-1; a weak D match, TRBD1 (6 bases). Trimming took 9 bases from V and 6 from J, leaving 19 bases between them. Looked up from germline, CDR1 is KGHDR and CDR2 is SFDVKD. This CDR3 spans 14 amino acids.

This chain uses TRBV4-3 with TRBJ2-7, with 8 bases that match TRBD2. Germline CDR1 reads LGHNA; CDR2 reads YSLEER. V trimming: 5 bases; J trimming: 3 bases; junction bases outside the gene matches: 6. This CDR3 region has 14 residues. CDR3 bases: TGCGCCAGCAGCTACACCCGGGGGGGCTACGAGCAGTACTTC. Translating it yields CASSYTRGGYEQYF.

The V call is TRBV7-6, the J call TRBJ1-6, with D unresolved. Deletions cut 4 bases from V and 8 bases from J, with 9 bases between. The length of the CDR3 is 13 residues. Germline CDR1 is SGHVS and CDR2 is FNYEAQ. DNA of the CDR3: TGTGCCAGCAGCTCTGACACCTATTCACCCCTCCACTTT. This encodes CASSSDTYSPLHF.